This T cell receptor beta chain was documented in a study of long-term antiretroviral therapy in people with HIV. The overall study: A decade or so separates the oldest specimens from the later 2015 immediate-ART recommendation.

Trimming left V 3 bases short and J 6 bases short, with 8 bases between. Germline V gene lookup returns CDR1 ENHRY and CDR2 SYGVKD. The CDR3 has 13 amino acids. This clone was seen a single time. Antigen: not known. The run of the v3.0 immunoSEQ assay was at survey level. Data came from immunoSEQ multiplex PCR; TCRdb stores just in-frame clones and leaves some out. The profile covers tens of thousands of clones, with 90% appearing a single time and about 8.3% taken by the ten largest. Overall study findings and caveats: HIV repertoires had narrower CDR3 length ranges than controls. Pre-ART-expanded clones dominated the repertoire at all time points. Specimen acquisition occurred between 2004 and 2017, potentially under older ART regimens.

Source: unsorted PBMCs, taken 3.2 years before starting antiretroviral therapy. The chain joins TRBV10-3 to TRBJ2-2, with D uncertain. This TCR derives from a man in his fifties with HIV. For the CDR3, the DNA is TGTGCCATCAGTGACAAAGTTGCCGGGGAGCTGTTTTTT. This codes for CAISDKVAGELFF.